This T cell receptor beta chain originates from a study of CD8 T cells in Susac syndrome. As to this clonotype: The antigen is unknown.

Diagnostic criteria defined recently for definite or probable disease were met by the Susac syndrome patients. RNA, at about 0.45 to 1 ug, was reverse transcribed with random hexamers. With immunoSEQ multiplex PCR, TCR beta CDR3 was amplified across 54 Vbeta and 13 Jbeta. TCRdb recomputed calls from the immunoSEQ multiplex PCR reads with MiXCR, one row per CDR3 protein. The sample contains 85,000 to 130,000 distinct CDR3 sequences, approximately 95% of which appear only once. V lost 6 bases to trimming and J lost 6 bases, with 15 bases between them. The CDR3 sequence is 15 residues long. Study-wide results and limits: The total CD8+ repertoires yielded sixteen Susac-specific public clones and the CD8+ TEMRA repertoires yielded about 5.

This chain links TRBV12-3 or TRBV12-4 with TRBJ1-6, with D possibly being TRBD1 (5 bases). The sequencing sample was made of CD8+ T cells from PBMCs. The TCR originated in a human donor with Susac syndrome. In DNA, the CDR3 is TGTGCCAGCAGCACTACCCAAGGGGTTAATTCACCCCTCCACTTT. Encoded protein: CASSTTQGVNSPLHF.